The rows below give T cell receptor beta chains drawn from one sample of a study of monozygotic twins with cystic fibrosis. Clones were read by immunoSEQ multiplex PCR, and TCRdb kept only the in-frame ones, dropping some. The data contain under 20,000 clones, about 97% of them singletons. The specimen sequenced was blood. The receptors were sampled from a woman in her twenties or thirties with cystic fibrosis. CDR3s include the opening cysteine and the closing phenylalanine or tryptophan. Each record gives: CDR3 protein, CDR3 DNA, D gene, J gene, clone size, V gene. D genes are given only for firm matches. Not every row has a clone size; where given, it reads once, few, many or a size class.

CDR3 protein: CAIKSPRVLAGPSFGELFF
CDR3 DNA: TGTGCCATCAAATCACCGAGAGTATTGGCAGGGCCCTCGTTTGGGGAGCTGTTTTTT
D gene: -
J gene: TRBJ2-2
clone size: -
V gene: TRBV10-3

CDR3 protein: CASSLSGLANVIGTDTQYF
CDR3 DNA: TGTGCCAGCAGCTTGAGTGGACTAGCAAATGTGATTGGCACAGATACGCAGTATTTT
D gene: TRBD2
J gene: TRBJ2-3
clone size: -
V gene: TRBV5-6

CDR3 protein: CASSQNPPGNSPLHF
CDR3 DNA: TGCGCCAGCAGCCAAAATCCCCCCGGGAATTCACCCCTCCACTTT
D gene: -
J gene: TRBJ1-6
clone size: -
V gene: TRBV4-1

CDR3 protein: CASSPRPQGTGDLLVVCTEAFF
CDR3 DNA: TGTGCCAGCAGCCCGCGACCTCAAGGGACAGGGGATCTTTTAGTAGTGTGCACTGAAGCTTTCTTT
D gene: TRBD1
J gene: TRBJ1-1
clone size: once
V gene: TRBV7-6

CDR3 protein: CASRTGGLGYTF
CDR3 DNA: TGCGCCAGCAGGACAGGGGGCTTGGGCTACACCTTC
D gene: TRBD1
J gene: TRBJ1-2
clone size: -
V gene: TRBV10-2

CDR3 protein: CASSATGWEQYF
CDR3 DNA: TGTGCCAGCAGTGCGACCGGGTGGGAGCAGTACTTC
D gene: -
J gene: TRBJ2-7
clone size: -
V gene: TRBV6-1

CDR3 protein: CASSVSGGPWNEQFF
CDR3 DNA: TGTGCCAGCAGCGTATCGGGGGGGCCTTGGAATGAGCAGTTCTTC
D gene: TRBD2
J gene: TRBJ2-1
clone size: -
V gene: TRBV9

CDR3 protein: CASSSTGMMYYEQYF
CDR3 DNA: TGTGCCAGCAGTTCAACAGGGATGATGTACTACGAGCAGTACTTC
D gene: -
J gene: TRBJ2-7
clone size: -
V gene: TRBV7-9

CDR3 protein: CASSTLSGDQPQHF
CDR3 DNA: TGTGCCAGCAGCACCCTAAGCGGGGATCAGCCCCAGCATTTT
D gene: -
J gene: TRBJ1-5
clone size: -
V gene: TRBV6-5

CDR3 protein: CASSQDPGAVRYF
CDR3 DNA: TGCGCCAGCAGCCAAGACCCGGGAGCCGTGAGGTACTTC
D gene: -
J gene: TRBJ2-7
clone size: -
V gene: TRBV4-1

CDR3 protein: CASSLGYLGELFF
CDR3 DNA: TGTGCTAGCAGCCTGGGGTATTTGGGGGAGCTGTTTTTT
D gene: -
J gene: TRBJ2-2
clone size: -
V gene: TRBV7-7

CDR3 protein: CASSIPDQPQHF
CDR3 DNA: TGTGCCAGTAGTATTCCCGATCAGCCCCAGCATTTT
D gene: -
J gene: TRBJ1-5
clone size: -
V gene: TRBV19

CDR3 protein: CASSKGYKRGTYEQYF
CDR3 DNA: TGTGCCAGCAGCAAAGGGTACAAGAGGGGTACCTACGAGCAGTACTTC
D gene: -
J gene: TRBJ2-7
clone size: -
V gene: TRBV21-1

CDR3 protein: CASSQDQGSPAGYGYTF
CDR3 DNA: TGCGCCAGCAGCCAAGATCAAGGAAGTCCTGCCGGCTATGGCTACACCTTC
D gene: -
J gene: TRBJ1-2
clone size: -
V gene: TRBV4-1

CDR3 protein: CAGGQDQPQHF
CDR3 DNA: TGTGCCGGCGGACAGGATCAGCCCCAGCATTTT
D gene: TRBD1
J gene: TRBJ1-5
clone size: -
V gene: TRBV19

CDR3 protein: CASAPLTHSYEQYF
CDR3 DNA: TGTGCCAGCGCCCCCCTGACCCATTCCTACGAGCAGTACTTC
D gene: -
J gene: TRBJ2-7
clone size: -
V gene: TRBV28

CDR3 protein: CASSPPRGFGGYTF
CDR3 DNA: TGTGCCAGCAGCCCGCCCAGGGGTTTCGGTGGCTACACCTTC
D gene: -
J gene: TRBJ1-2
clone size: -
V gene: TRBV5-6

CDR3 protein: CAISEISRGNYGYTF
CDR3 DNA: TGTGCCATCAGTGAGATCTCGAGGGGTAACTATGGCTACACCTTC
D gene: -
J gene: TRBJ1-2
clone size: once
V gene: TRBV10-3

CDR3 protein: CASEGIGTGNSETQYF
CDR3 DNA: TGTGCCAGCGAGGGCATCGGGACTGGAAATTCGGAGACCCAGTACTTC
D gene: -
J gene: TRBJ2-5
clone size: -
V gene: TRBV19

CDR3 protein: CASSVGGNTEAFF
CDR3 DNA: TGCGCCAGCAGTGTGGGGGGGAACACTGAAGCTTTCTTT
D gene: -
J gene: TRBJ1-1
clone size: -
V gene: TRBV5-1

CDR3 protein: CASTLGTGADTQYF
CDR3 DNA: TGTGCCAGTACCCTGGGAACAGGGGCAGATACGCAGTATTTT
D gene: TRBD1
J gene: TRBJ2-3
clone size: once
V gene: TRBV19

CDR3 protein: CASSSDRGPGDTQYF
CDR3 DNA: TGTGCCAGCAGCTCGGACAGGGGACCTGGAGATACGCAGTATTTT
D gene: TRBD1
J gene: TRBJ2-3
clone size: -
V gene: TRBV5-4

CDR3 protein: CASSYSPVNTEAFF
CDR3 DNA: TGTGCCAGCAGTTACTCACCGGTAAACACTGAAGCTTTCTTT
D gene: -
J gene: TRBJ1-1
clone size: -
V gene: TRBV6-5

CDR3 protein: CASSDSAGTDTQYF
CDR3 DNA: TGTGCCAGCAGTGACTCAGCGGGCACAGATACGCAGTATTTT
D gene: -
J gene: TRBJ2-3
clone size: -
V gene: TRBV6-4

CDR3 protein: CASSRGQTANYGYTF
CDR3 DNA: TGTGCCAGCAGTCGTGGACAGACCGCTAACTATGGCTACACCTTC
D gene: -
J gene: TRBJ1-2
clone size: -
V gene: TRBV28

CDR3 protein: CASSKVGPSYEQYF
CDR3 DNA: TGTGCCAGCAGTAAAGTGGGGCCCTCCTACGAGCAGTACTTC
D gene: -
J gene: TRBJ2-7
clone size: -
V gene: TRBV2

CDR3 protein: CASSLERFHGYTF
CDR3 DNA: TGCGCCAGCAGCTTGGAACGGTTCCATGGCTACACCTTC
D gene: -
J gene: TRBJ1-2
clone size: few
V gene: TRBV5-1

CDR3 protein: CASSLIGRETEAFF
CDR3 DNA: TGCGCCAGCAGCCTAATCGGACGGGAGACTGAAGCTTTCTTT
D gene: -
J gene: TRBJ1-1
clone size: -
V gene: TRBV4-1

CDR3 protein: CASSAQGRGQPQHF
CDR3 DNA: TGTGCCAGCAGTGCACAGGGACGGGGACAGCCCCAGCATTTT
D gene: -
J gene: TRBJ1-5
clone size: -
V gene: TRBV28